The rows below give T cell receptor beta chains drawn from one sample of a study of neurological immune-mediated disorders. TCRdb processed the 5' RACE reads anew with MiXCR; each CDR3 protein has one entry. This table has 66,000 or so distinct CDR3 sequences, 5.2% appearing once. Source material: PBMCs. Receptors were obtained from a woman aged 25 to 39 with multiple sclerosis. Each CDR3 is given with its conserved first and last residue. A D gene is named only where the DNA matches it firmly. Expanded clones get a size class; other rows say once, few or many, or leave the size out.

-	TRBV29-1	TRBJ2-3	many	TGCAGCGTTCGTGGCAGGGCCACAGATACGCAGTATTTT	CSVRGRATDTQYF
TRBD1	TRBV5-5	TRBJ2-1	few	TGTGCCAGCAGCTTGACCAGCCAGGGGGCCGGCAATGAGCAGTTCTTC	CASSLTSQGAGNEQFF
-	TRBV7-2	TRBJ2-7	many	TGTGCCAGCAGCCCGGCGGGGTTGAGGGAGCAGTACTTC	CASSPAGLREQYF
-	TRBV10-3	TRBJ2-2	many	TGTGCCATCAGAATGAACACCGGGGAGCTGTTTTTT	CAIRMNTGELFF
TRBD1	TRBV4-1	TRBJ1-4	-	TGCGCCAGCAGCCAAGACGGGACAGGGAACGAAAAACTGTTTTTT	CASSQDGTGNEKLFF
-	TRBV6-5	TRBJ2-7	many	TGTGCCAGCAGTCCCCGGGGCATCCTCTACGAGCAGTACTTC	CASSPRGILYEQYF
TRBD1	TRBV20-1	TRBJ1-2	many	TGCAGTGCTAGAACGACAGGGGGCTATGGCTACACCTTC	CSARTTGGYGYTF
TRBD1	TRBV5-1	TRBJ1-2	many	TGCGCCAGCAGCATCGGGACAGCCTCCCGAGGCTATGGCTACACCTTC	CASSIGTASRGYGYTF
-	TRBV7-6	TRBJ1-1	many	TGTGCCAGCAGCTTGACCGTGAACACTGAAGCTTTCTTT	CASSLTVNTEAFF
TRBD1	TRBV5-5	TRBJ2-1	many	TGTGCCAGCAGCTTGGTGGACAGGGAGCAGTTCTTC	CASSLVDREQFF
-	TRBV5-1	TRBJ2-3	many	TGCGCCAGCAGCAGGGGGACTGGAGCAGATACGCAGTATTTT	CASSRGTGADTQYF
TRBD1	TRBV12-3/TRBV12-4	TRBJ1-5	many	TGTGCCAGCAGCGGACAGGCTAATCAGCCCCAGAATTTT	CASSGQANQPQNF
TRBD2	TRBV5-8	TRBJ2-7	many	TGTGCCAGCAGCTTTGGCGGGGGGTACGAGCAGTACTTC	CASSFGGGYEQYF
-	TRBV27	TRBJ1-5	-	TGTGCCAGCGGTTTGGCGTCGAGCAATCAGCCCCAGCATTTT	CASGLASSNQPQHF
TRBD1	TRBV4-1	TRBJ2-6	many	TGCGCCAGCAGCCAAGGACAGGGTCGCTCTGGGGCCAACGTCCTGACTTTC	CASSQGQGRSGANVLTF
-	TRBV7-7	TRBJ1-6	-	TGTGCTAGCAGCGAGGGCCCCATGTCTTCCCTCAACTTT	CASSEGPMSSLNF
TRBD1	TRBV24-1	TRBJ1-5	many	TGTGCCACCAGTGAATCGACAGGGGTAAGGACCCAGCATTTT	CATSESTGVRTQHF
TRBD2	TRBV5-5	TRBJ2-1	many	TGTGCCAGCAGCCGACTAGCGGGGGGCCTGACACTTAGCTCCTACAATGAGCAGTTCTTC	CASSRLAGGLTLSSYNEQFF
TRBD1	TRBV20-1	TRBJ1-1	many	TGCAGTGCTCCGCAAGGAGGACAGGGGCTAGCTTTCTTT	CSAPQGGQGLAFF
-	TRBV7-9	TRBJ1-1	many	TGTGCCGCAACAGCGGGGGTTTCTGAAGCTTTCTTT	CAATAGVSEAFF
TRBD1	TRBV29-1	TRBJ1-1	many	TGCAGCGGGGACAGGATGAACACTGAAGCTTTCTTT	CSGDRMNTEAFF
TRBD1	TRBV29-1	TRBJ1-1	many	TGCAGCGTCCTGAACCAGGGGGGCACTGAAGCTTTCTTT	CSVLNQGGTEAFF
TRBD2	TRBV29-1	TRBJ2-5	many	TGCAGCGTAACGACTAGCACCCAAGAGACCCAGTACTTC	CSVTTSTQETQYF
-	TRBV27	TRBJ2-3	many	TGTGCCAGCAGTGGGACTGTCACAGATACGCAGTATTTT	CASSGTVTDTQYF
-	TRBV12-3/TRBV12-4	TRBJ2-1	many	TGTGCCAGCAGTTCTTCCCCAGGTAACTCCTACAATGAGCAGTTCTTC	CASSSSPGNSYNEQFF
-	TRBV14	TRBJ1-1	many	TGTGCCAGCAGCCATGGTAGGGCGGACACTGAAGCTTTCTTT	CASSHGRADTEAFF
-	TRBV7-9	TRBJ2-1	many	TGTGCCAGCAACGGACCAGGGGTAAATGAGCAGTTCTTC	CASNGPGVNEQFF
TRBD1	TRBV7-6	TRBJ1-5	many	TGTGCCAGCAGCCCGGGGACAGGTGGTAGCAATCAGCCCCAGCATTTT	CASSPGTGGSNQPQHF
-	TRBV28	TRBJ2-7	many	TGTGCCAGCCACACCTCCGGGACCGCCTACGAGCAGTACTTC	CASHTSGTAYEQYF
TRBD1	TRBV5-1	TRBJ2-1	many	TGCGCCAGCAGCGCCCGACAGGGGACCTATTCAAGGAGCTCCTACAATGAGCAGTTCTTC	CASSARQGTYSRSSYNEQFF
TRBD2	TRBV12-3/TRBV12-4	TRBJ2-7	many	TGTGCCAGCACCATTAGCGGGGGGCTTTCCTACGAGCAGTACTTC	CASTISGGLSYEQYF
-	TRBV5-1	TRBJ2-4	-	TGCGCCAGCAGGCAGGCGGACAAAAACATTCAGTACTTC	CASRQADKNIQYF
-	TRBV20-1	TRBJ2-5	many	TGCAGTGCTAGAGATCTCTGGACTACCACCAGAGAGACCCAGTACTTC	CSARDLWTTTRETQYF
TRBD1	TRBV5-1	TRBJ2-6	many	TGCGCCAGCAGCTTGGCTAGGGGACAGGACCTCTCTGGGGCCAACGTCCTGACTTTC	CASSLARGQDLSGANVLTF
-	TRBV7-8	TRBJ2-3	many	TGTGCCAGCAGCTTAGAAGGAAGTACCCTCACAGATACGCAGTATTTT	CASSLEGSTLTDTQYF
-	TRBV6-5	TRBJ2-2	many	TGTGCCAGCAGTTACTCGAGCTGGGAGCGGAACACCGGGGAGCTGTTTTTT	CASSYSSWERNTGELFF
TRBD2	TRBV12-3/TRBV12-4	TRBJ2-7	-	TGTGCCAGCAGTCTCGGGACTAGCGGGGGCCCCTACGAGCAGTACTTC	CASSLGTSGGPYEQYF
TRBD1	TRBV4-2	TRBJ2-3	many	TGTGCCAGCAGCCAAGAGGAAGGACAGGGGGCAGATACGCAGTATTTT	CASSQEEGQGADTQYF
-	TRBV7-2	TRBJ2-3	many	TGTGCCAGCAGCAAGAGGCACAGGGAAACAGATACGCAGTATTTT	CASSKRHRETDTQYF
-	TRBV12-3/TRBV12-4	TRBJ2-3	few	TGTGCCAGCTCCCTGGGCTCCACTGCGGGCACAGATACGCAGTATTTT	CASSLGSTAGTDTQYF
TRBD1	TRBV5-1	TRBJ1-1	many	TGCGCCAGCAGCTCCCTGGGACAGGGGAACACTGAAGCTTTCTTT	CASSSLGQGNTEAFF
TRBD2	TRBV20-1	TRBJ2-7	few	TGCAGTGCTAGGCCAGCGGGGGTCTCCTACGAGCAGTACTTC	CSARPAGVSYEQYF